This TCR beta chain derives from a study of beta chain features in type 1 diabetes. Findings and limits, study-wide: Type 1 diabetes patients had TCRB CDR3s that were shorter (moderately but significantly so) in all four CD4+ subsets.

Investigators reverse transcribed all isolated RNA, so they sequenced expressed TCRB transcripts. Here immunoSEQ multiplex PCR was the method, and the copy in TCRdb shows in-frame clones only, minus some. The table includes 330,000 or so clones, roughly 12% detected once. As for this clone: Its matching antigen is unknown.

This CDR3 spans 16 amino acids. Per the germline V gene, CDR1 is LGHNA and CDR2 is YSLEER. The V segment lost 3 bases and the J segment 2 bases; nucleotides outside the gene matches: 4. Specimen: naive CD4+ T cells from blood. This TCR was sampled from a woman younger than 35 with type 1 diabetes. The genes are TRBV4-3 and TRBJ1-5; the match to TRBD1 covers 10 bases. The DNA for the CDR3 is TGCGCCAGCAGCCATGGGACAGGGGAGGGCAATCAGCCCCAGCATTTT. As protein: CASSHGTGEGNQPQHF.